The 9 T cell receptor beta chains below were found in one sample sequenced in a study of T-cell reconstitution after alpha-beta-depleted transplantation in children. Study results and limitations: It was newly produced T cells that mostly accounted for T-cell counts and diversity one year after transplant.

What these receptors recognize is not known. TCRbeta library construction was performed incorporating unique molecular identifiers. TCRdb recomputed calls from the PCR reads with MiXCR, one row per CDR3 protein. The table has fewer than 350,000 distinct CDR3 sequences, almost 8% seen once; the top ten hold 9.1%. The specimen comprised peripheral blood, sampled 360 days after TCRalphabeta/CD19-depleted stem cell transplant. These receptors were collected from a female patient between 2 and 15 years old who had a stem cell transplant for Fanconi anemia, so the T cells may come from the graft donor.

This clonotype was counted a few times. The V and J genes are TRBV6-5 and TRBJ1-6; D ambiguous. V shed 6 bases and J shed 0 bases, with 24 bases lying between them. The CDR3 has 20 amino acids. The germline gives CDR1 MNHEY, CDR2 SVGAGI. This CDR3 reads CASSQFPPGVGGSYNSPLHF. Here the CDR3 DNA reads TGTGCCAGCAGCCAGTTCCCGCCCGGGGTGGGAGGCTCCTATAATTCACCCCTCCACTTT.

The genes are TRBV18 and TRBJ1-3, with 8 bases matching TRBD1. The junction had 11 bases not matched to a gene; V was cut back by 1 base and J by 0 bases. This CDR3 has 19 residues. In germline, CDR1 is KGHSH, CDR2 LQKENI. CDR3 nucleotide sequence: TGTGCCAGCTCACCACTGGGACAGGCACTTCCAGACTCTGGAAACACCATATATTTT. The encoded protein is CASSPLGQALPDSGNTIYF.

Many counts were recorded for this clonotype. The chain couples TRBV7-9 to TRBJ2-2; D is perhaps TRBD1 or TRBD2 (6 bases each). From germline, CDR1 is SEHNR and CDR2 FQNEAQ (reference sequence). The CDR3 totals 13 residues. The V and J ends lost 10 bases and 4 bases respectively, with 13 bases between them. The CDR3 nucleotides read TGTGCCATAACCTGGGGGGCCACCGGGGAGCTGTTTTTT. It specifies CAITWGATGELFF.

This clonotype was recorded at least ten times. V and J are TRBV7-8 and TRBJ2-7, with 9 bases aligning to TRBD1. CDR3 size: 17 residues. Per the germline V gene, CDR1 is SGHVS and CDR2 is FQNEAQ. The V segment lost 2 bases and the J segment 3 bases; nucleotides outside the gene matches: 11. The CDR3 is CASSLIVFRTGDYEQYF. The CDR3 nucleotides read TGTGCCAGCAGCTTAATTGTCTTCCGGACAGGGGACTACGAGCAGTACTTC.

This clonotype has just a few counts. The chain links TRBV7-9 to TRBJ2-5; the match to TRBD1 covers 7 bases. The J segment lost 2 bases and the V segment lost 5 bases, leaving 8 bases of the junction unmatched. There are 15 residues in the CDR3. Germline V gene lookup returns CDR1 SEHNR and CDR2 FQNEAQ (reference sequence). In DNA, the CDR3 is TGTGCCAGCAGCCTCCTCAGACAGGGACAAGAGACCCAGTACTTC. Its translation: CASSLLRQGQETQYF.

A few counts support this clonotype. V gene TRBV25-1 combines with J gene TRBJ2-7; D might be TRBD1 (5 bases). Germline assignment: CDR1 MGHDK and CDR2 SYGVNS. Trimming removed 6 bases from V and 2 bases from J, with 11 bases in between. The CDR3 is made up of 13 amino acids. The CDR3 is CASRKPGTYEQYF. The CDR3 region has the DNA TGTGCCAGCAGGAAGCCAGGGACCTACGAGCAGTACTTC.

In this sample, this clonotype turned up many times. The CDR3: CASSQGPGQGHEQYF. CDR3 nucleotides: TGTGCCAGCAGCCAAGGACCGGGACAGGGTCACGAGCAGTACTTC. The chain recombines TRBV3-1 with TRBJ2-7; 9 bases agree with TRBD1. This CDR3 spans 15 amino acids. Germline values: CDR1 LGHDT, CDR2 YNNKEL (reference sequence). J lost 5 bases, V lost 1 base, and 6 bases had no gene match.

This clonotype was recorded at least ten times. This chain connects TRBV2 to TRBJ2-2, with TRBD1 matching 7 bases. The CDR3 is 14 amino acids. The germline V gene has CDR1 SNHLY and CDR2 FYNNEI. V lost 8 bases and J lost 4; bases outside the gene matches: 7. CDR3 in amino acids: CASDLTGFTGELFF. In nucleotides, the CDR3 is TGTGCCAGCGACCTGACAGGGTTCACCGGGGAGCTGTTTTTT. The entire variable domain, with the rest obtained from reference TRBV2 and TRBJ2-2, is as follows: EPEVTQTPSHQVTQMGQEVILRCVPISNHLYFYWYRQILGQKVEFLVSFYNNEISEKSEIFDDQFSVERPDGSNFTLKIRSTKLEDSAMYFCASDLTGFTGELFFGEGSRLTVL.

This clonotype appeared many times. DNA for the CDR3: TGTGCCAGCAGCTTCCGGGACAGGGGCACTGAAGCTTTCTTT. Translation: CASSFRDRGTEAFF. This sequence joins TRBV7-9 and TRBJ1-1; 10 bases agree with TRBD1. Germline CDR1 SEHNR, CDR2 FQNEAQ (reference sequence). CDR3 length: 14 residues. The V gene end was trimmed by 3 bases and the J gene end by 4 bases; junction bases not matched to a gene: 2.